The 10 T cell receptor beta chains in this list originate from one sample, sequenced in a study of blood T cell repertoires in COVID-19. The repertoire was sequenced with immunoSEQ multiplex PCR; TCRdb's copy has only in-frame clones and lacks some. The profile shows approximately 100,000 clones, roughly 72% of them singletons. Sample: peripheral blood. The receptors shown here come from a man of 80 years or more with acute or convalescent COVID-19.

This clone was observed once. The J gene is TRBJ1-1, the V gene TRBV20-1, with D unresolved. CDR1 and CDR2 (germline): DFQATT, SNEGSKA (reference sequence). With 8 bases removed from V and 3 bases from J, the gap between germline ends came to 7 bases. There are 10 residues in the CDR3. DNA for the CDR3: TGCAGTTCCTTCGACACTGAAGCTTTCTTT. Protein sequence: CSSFDTEAFF.

The chain uses TRBV21-1 and TRBJ2-4; TRBD1 was called by the table and not checked on the DNA. TRBV21-1 constitutes a pseudogene. This CDR3 is 15 amino acids long. This CDR3 reads CASSKKDTAKNIQYF. The CDR3 coding sequence is TGTGCCAGCAGCAAAAAGGACACAGCCAAAAACATTCAGTACTTC.

The chain recombines TRBV28 with TRBJ2-7; D perhaps matches TRBD2 (6 bases). Germline CDR1 is MDHEN and CDR2 is SYDVKM. Trimming removed 11 bases at V and 4 bases at J, with 15 bases between. The CDR3 covers 12 residues. CDR3 region: CAAQDYRYEQYF. The CDR3 DNA reads TGTGCCGCCCAGGACTACCGGTACGAGCAGTACTTC.

The rearrangement joins TRBV18 to TRBJ2-7; 8 nucleotides line up with TRBD2. Germline trimming cut 3 bases from V and 7 bases from J; bases unmatched to any gene: 20. This CDR3 comprises 18 residues. Per the germline V gene, CDR1 is KGHSH and CDR2 is LQKENI. The CDR3 spells CASSPQVPSGTRVGEQYF. The CDR3 bases are TGTGCCAGCTCACCTCAGGTCCCGTCCGGGACTAGAGTAGGTGAGCAGTACTTC.

The chain employs TRBV6-5 and TRBJ2-3; TRBD1 agrees at 10 bases. The CDR3 consists of 15 residues. Germline trimming cut 2 bases from V and 5 bases from J; bases unmatched to any gene: 4. CDR1 and CDR2 (germline): MNHEY, SVGAGI. The CDR3 DNA sequence: TGTGCCAGCAGTTACGGGGGGACAGGGGAAGATACGCAGTATTTT. This sequence encodes CASSYGGTGEDTQYF.

This chain connects TRBV5-1 to TRBJ2-7; D may be TRBD2 (6 bases). The CDR3 length is 15 residues. Germline lookup yields CDR1 SGHRS and CDR2 YFSETQ. Trimming left V 0 bases short and J 4 bases short, with 14 bases between. The CDR3 region is CASSLGGLPRYEQYF. CDR3 coding DNA: TGCGCCAGCAGCTTGGGGGGACTGCCCAGGTACGAGCAGTACTTC.

Only a few counts were recorded for this clone. The chain couples TRBV12-3 or TRBV12-4 to TRBJ2-2; D remains unclear. V lost 1 base and J 9 bases, leaving 9 bases between the germline ends. The CDR3 sequence is 13 residues long. CDR3 in DNA: TGTGCCAGCAGTTTAGTAAGTCAGAGGGAGCTGTTTTTT. It yields the protein CASSLVSQRELFF.

V and J are TRBV19 and TRBJ1-6, with a possible D match to TRBD1 (5 bases). The CDR3 spans 14 residues. Germline CDR1 reads LNHDA; CDR2 reads SQIVND (reference sequence). Trimming left V 3 bases short and J 9 bases short, with 12 bases between. CDR3 bases: TGTGCCAGTAGTATGGGGCCTGTTGGTTCACCCCTCCACTTT. Amino acid sequence: CASSMGPVGSPLHF.

The chain employs TRBV20-1 and TRBJ1-1; D is unresolved. The V gene lost 7 bases and the J gene lost 9 bases, with 15 bases spanning the gap. The CDR3 consists of 11 residues. Germline V gene data show CDR1 as DFQATT and CDR2 as SNEGSKA (reference sequence). CDR3 in amino acids: CSVHRRLQAFF. The CDR3 nucleotides read TGCAGTGTCCACAGACGGTTACAAGCTTTCTTT.

This chain connects TRBV11-3 to TRBJ2-2; TRBD2 matches 8 bases. The CDR3 length is 15 residues. Trimming at V came to 2 bases and at J to 10 bases, leaving 9 bases not matched to a gene. CDR1 is SGHNT and CDR2 is YENEEA in the germline V gene. DNA of the CDR3: TGTGCCAGCAGCTTAAGCGGGGGCTCGGGAGAGGAGCTGTTTTTT. Protein product: CASSLSGGSGEELFF.